The 8 T cell receptor beta chains below were found in one sample sequenced in a study of blood T cell repertoires in COVID-19. Method: immunoSEQ multiplex PCR; TCRdb's copy keeps in-frame clones and lacks some. The data contain fewer than 110,000 clones, 85% of them singletons. The sequenced material came from peripheral blood. The receptor source for this set is a woman between 65 and 79 years old with active or convalescent COVID-19.

V gene TRBV30 combines with J gene TRBJ1-5; 7 bases are a match to TRBD1. There are 17 residues in the CDR3. Per the germline V gene, CDR1 is GTSNPN and CDR2 is SVGIG (reference sequence). V was pared by 0 bases and J by 0 bases, with 8 bases of the junction left unmatched. CDR3 loop: CAWSVPYRGNSNQPQHF. CDR3 bases: TGTGCCTGGAGTGTACCGTACAGGGGCAATAGCAATCAGCCCCAGCATTTT.

This clone was counted a few times. The J gene is TRBJ1-5, the V gene TRBV24-1, with D unclear. The CDR3 sequence is 14 residues long. The V and J ends lost 0 bases and 6 bases respectively, with 8 bases between them. The germline gives CDR1 KGHDR, CDR2 SFDVKD. The CDR3 bases are TGTGCCACCAGTGATTTGCATGCGCTTCAGCCCCAGCATTTT. It specifies CATSDLHALQPQHF.

The rearrangement uses TRBV11-3 and TRBJ2-7; 9 bases match TRBD1. J lost 3 bases, V lost 2 bases, and 2 bases had no gene match. The CDR3 is made up of 14 amino acids. Germline CDR1 and CDR2: SGHNT and YENEEA. The CDR3 DNA reads as TGTGCCAGCAGCTTAAGGGACAGGGACTACGAGCAGTACTTC. Translated, it gives CASSLRDRDYEQYF. Filled out from reference TRBV11-3 and TRBJ2-7, the complete variable domain reads EAGVVQSPRYKIIEKKQPVAFWCNPISGHNTLYWYLQNLGQGPELLIRYENEEAVDDSQLPKDRFSAERLKGVDSTLKIQPAELGDSAVYLCASSLRDRDYEQYFGPGTRLTVT.

Details on this clone: Other DNA sequences in the same sample also yield this CDR3. V and J are TRBV5-1 and TRBJ1-5; TRBD1 is a possible D gene (6 bases). Germline V gene lookup returns CDR1 SGHRS and CDR2 YFSETQ. CDR3 length: 14 residues. Trimming stripped 4 bases from V and 4 bases from J, with 12 bases between. The CDR3 sequence is CASSPTGPNQPQHF. Written as DNA, the CDR3 is TGCGCCAGCAGCCCCACAGGGCCGAATCAGCCCCAGCATTTT.

This chain joins TRBV20-1 and TRBJ2-1; D not resolved. The CDR3 is 10 amino acids. Germline V gene sequence: CDR1 DFQATT, CDR2 SNEGSKA (reference sequence). Trimming removed 3 bases from V and 10 bases from J, with 7 bases in between. Here the CDR3 DNA reads TGCAGTGCTAGCGATCGGGAGCAGTTCTTC. The encoded protein is CSASDREQFF.

This chain uses TRBV5-4 with TRBJ1-1; 9 bases match TRBD1. The V gene end was trimmed by 1 base and the J gene end by 10 bases; junction bases not matched to a gene: 8. The CDR3 spans 14 residues. Germline V gives CDR1 SGHNT, CDR2 YYREEE (reference sequence). CDR3 in amino acids: CASSLSRTGERAFF. The CDR3 coding sequence is TGTGCCAGCAGCTTGTCAAGGACAGGGGAAAGAGCTTTCTTT.

V and J are TRBV7-8 and TRBJ1-1; maybe TRBD1 (6 bases). There are 13 residues in the CDR3. The germline V gene encodes CDR1 SGHVS and CDR2 FQNEAQ. With 0 bases removed from V and 5 bases from J, the gap between germline ends came to 7 bases. The CDR3 coding sequence is TGTGCCAGCAGCTTAGCGGGGGCAACTGAAGCTTTCTTT. The encoded protein is CASSLAGATEAFF.

The gene calls are TRBV6-5 and TRBJ2-1; a possible D gene is TRBD2 (6 bases). The CDR3 sequence is 15 residues long. V lost 2 bases and J lost 8, with 16 bases in between. Germline loops: CDR1 MNHEY, CDR2 SVGAGI. CDR3 sequence (DNA): TGTGCCAGCAGTTACGAGGCTAGCGTACGCCATGAGCAGTTCTTC. Encoded protein: CASSYEASVRHEQFF.